This T cell receptor (beta chain) was recorded in a study of cytomegalovirus exposure and HLA in healthy donors. Overall study context: The early release's HLA-typed donors yielded approximately 81 million unique TCRs.

60 Vbeta and 13 Jbeta primers were used in PCR. Per the authors' pipeline: About 80 million unique TCR beta chains, roughly 11 million of them shared, were counted by a later analysis. Generated by immunoSEQ multiplex PCR, the TCRdb table keeps only in-frame clones and is missing some. V and J calls and clone size are given by that table; D and trimming were obtained from the DNA. The sample includes about 170,000 clones, 80% to 90% of them seen just once. The CDR3 runs 12 residues. Germline-derived CDR1 and CDR2 are WSHSY and SAAADI. With 8 bases removed from V and 4 bases from J, the gap between germline ends came to 11 bases. A remark on this clone: Its antigen is as yet unknown.

Every donor was a healthy person donating bone marrow. The study's findings and limits: As a later analysis revealed, most CMV-associated TCR beta chains appeared HLA-restricted.

This receptor was obtained from a woman aged 18-29 years in good health and CMV-seropositive. The sequencing sample was made of PBMCs. The genes are TRBV10-2 and TRBJ1-2; maybe TRBD1 (6 bases). The CDR3 nucleotides are TGCGCCAGCCGGGACAACGCCTATGGCTACACCTTC. Amino acids: CASRDNAYGYTF.